These 14 T cell receptor beta chains share one sample of origin, sequenced in a study of CD8+ T cells in alopecia areata. As for treatment: oral pan-JAK inhibitor, 5-10 mg twice daily. Collected material from alopecia areata patients comprised lesional scalp punch biopsies and peripheral blood. The authors extracted RNA and reverse transcribed it into cDNA as the sequencing template. Using immunoSEQ multiplex PCR, the repertoire was profiled, and TCRdb retains in-frame clones only, with some absent. This sample carries fewer than 25,000 clones, 50% to 75% of them seen once, and the ten largest clones take roughly 8.2%. Sequenced here: skin, sampled at week 4, from a patient treated with tofacitinib. These TCRs come from a human donor with alopecia areata.

V is TRBV5-1 and J is TRBJ1-1; D is undetermined. V gave up 0 bases and J gave up 6 bases, with 6 bases separating them. Germline V gene lookup returns CDR1 SGHRS and CDR2 YFSETQ. This CDR3 has 12 amino acids. The CDR3 sequence: CASSLDMSEAFF. In nucleotides, the CDR3 is TGCGCCAGCAGCTTGGACATGTCTGAAGCTTTCTTT.

The CDR3 loop reads CASSQEPPGQVTLLAKNIQYF. The CDR3 region has the DNA TGTGCCAGCAGCCAAGAACCTCCGGGACAGGTTACGCTATTAGCCAAAAACATTCAGTACTTC. The rearrangement links TRBV4-2 to TRBJ2-4; 8 nucleotides match TRBD1. The V gene's germline CDR1 is LGHNA and CDR2 YNFKEQ. The CDR3 has 21 amino acids. Trimming at V came to 0 bases and at J to 0 bases, leaving 16 bases not matched to a gene.

This chain connects TRBV5-1 to TRBJ1-6; a weak D match, TRBD1 (5 bases). The CDR3 spans 16 residues. V lost 0 bases, J lost 10 bases, and 17 bases lay in between. Looked up from germline, CDR1 is SGHRS and CDR2 is YFSETQ. The CDR3: CASSLVGATVGSPLHF. DNA of the CDR3: TGCGCCAGCAGCTTGGTCGGGGCAACCGTGGGATCACCCCTCCACTTT.

The genes are TRBV28 and TRBJ2-1; 9 nucleotides match TRBD1. Trimming cost V 8 bases and J 7 bases; bases outside gene matches: 12. Germline CDR1 and CDR2: MDHEN and SYDVKM. The CDR3 sequence is 15 residues long. CDR3 DNA: TGTGCCAGCGAAAGGTCGGACAGGGGAGTAAATGAGCAGTTCTTC. It encodes CASERSDRGVNEQFF.

Points on this clone: Mismatch with germline at one junction end may stem from a read error. V usage is TRBV5-4 and J usage is TRBJ2-1, with D maybe TRBD2 (6 bases). Germline CDR1 and CDR2: SGHNT and YYREEE (reference sequence). The CDR3 spans 16 residues. The CDR3 spells CASSLRAGSSYNEQFF. DNA of the CDR3: TGCGCCAGCAGCCTTAGGGCGGGGAGCTCCTACAATGAGCAGTTCTTC.

The chain is built from TRBV4-1 and TRBJ1-1; 9 nucleotides line up with TRBD1. CDR1 and CDR2 from the germline V gene are MGHRA and YSYEKL. J gave up 6 bases and V 1 base, and 15 bases lay outside the gene matches. The CDR3 contains 18 residues. CDR3 in DNA: TGCGCCAGCAGCCAAGTTCCCCGGGACAGGGAAGTTGGCGCTGAAGCTTTCTTT. Translated: CASSQVPRDREVGAEAFF.

The J gene is TRBJ2-7, the V gene TRBV27, with D unresolved. Trimming left V 2 bases short and J 2 bases short, with 7 bases between. The CDR3 sequence is 13 residues long. Germline V gene lookup returns CDR1 MNHEY and CDR2 SMNVEV (reference sequence). The CDR3 spells CASSLHGTYEQYF. In nucleotides, the CDR3 is TGTGCCAGCAGTTTACATGGGACCTACGAGCAGTACTTC.

In its sample, this clone was seen a few times. The V and J genes are TRBV5-1 and TRBJ2-7; D is ambiguous. Trimming removed 3 bases from V and 3 bases from J, with 7 bases in between. The CDR3 has 12 residues. Per the germline V gene, CDR1 is SGHRS and CDR2 is YFSETQ. CDR3 sequence: CASSSDLYEQYF. As DNA, the CDR3 is TGCGCCAGCAGCTCGGACCTCTACGAGCAGTACTTC.

This chain joins TRBV19 and TRBJ1-5, with D perhaps matching TRBD1 (6 bases). Germline V CDR1 and CDR2: LNHDA, SQIVND (reference sequence). The CDR3 runs 18 residues. V was clipped by 3 bases and J by 2 bases, with 20 bases between them. The CDR3 protein is CASSMGASYRDGNQPQHF. The CDR3 nucleotides are TGTGCCAGTAGTATGGGGGCTTCTTATCGAGACGGCAATCAGCCCCAGCATTTT.

This clone was observed a handful of times. This rearrangement joins TRBV27 to TRBJ1-1; tentative D call: TRBD1 (6 bases). Looked up from germline, CDR1 is MNHEY and CDR2 is SMNVEV (reference sequence). Trimming pared 8 bases from V and 4 bases from J, leaving 17 bases between. The CDR3 loop spans 14 amino acids. CDR3 loop: CASGLQGGATEAFF. The CDR3 region has the DNA TGTGCCAGCGGCCTCCAAGGGGGAGCCACTGAAGCTTTCTTT.

The gene calls are TRBV4-3 and TRBJ2-7; D uncertain. The length of the CDR3 is 15 residues. Germline CDR1 LGHNA, CDR2 YSLEER. The V end was cut by 1 base, the J end by 4 bases, with 14 bases between. The CDR3 loop is CASSQGVGRFYEQYF. CDR3 DNA sequence: TGCGCCAGCAGCCAAGGTGTAGGGCGGTTTTACGAGCAGTACTTC.

The chain combines TRBV7-2 with TRBJ2-3; 8 bases line up with TRBD2. The CDR3 totals 14 residues. The J segment lost 5 bases and the V segment lost 2 bases, leaving 3 bases of the junction unmatched. Germline assignment: CDR1 SGHTA and CDR2 FQGNSA. The CDR3 loop is CASSLTGGQDTQYF. The CDR3 DNA follows: TGTGCCAGCAGCTTAACGGGGGGGCAAGATACGCAGTATTTT.

This clone was seen a few times. V usage is TRBV14 and J usage is TRBJ2-7; perhaps TRBD1 as D (5 bases). The length of the CDR3 is 16 residues. Trimming cost V 5 bases and J 4 bases, with 21 bases left between them. Germline lookup yields CDR1 SGHDN and CDR2 FVKESK. The CDR3, as DNA: TGTGCCAGCAGCAAGAATCTGTGGGCAGGGTGGTACGAGCAGTACTTC. It encodes CASSKNLWAGWYEQYF.

The chain is built from TRBV19 and TRBJ1-6, with a tentative D call TRBD1 (5 bases). Trimming removed 3 bases at V and 6 bases at J, with 21 bases between. The CDR3 contains 18 residues. Germline-derived CDR1 and CDR2 are LNHDA and SQIVND (reference sequence). CDR3 in amino acids: CASSMSFRGTSINSPLHF. The CDR3 DNA sequence: TGTGCCAGTAGTATGTCGTTCAGAGGGACTTCGATTAATTCACCCCTCCACTTT.